The 5 T cell receptor beta chains in this list originate from one sample, sequenced in a study of T-cell reconstitution after alpha-beta-depleted transplantation in children. As it was prepared, the TCRbeta library received unique molecular identifiers. TCRdb itself ran the PCR reads through MiXCR, one entry per CDR3 protein. Of under 750,000 distinct CDR3 sequences in the sample, 20% to 25% were seen once. The sequencing used PBMCs, mostly from graft donor cells, collected 360 days after TCRalphabeta/CD19-depleted stem cell transplant. Source of these receptors: a boy in the first two years of life who had a stem cell transplant for acute myeloid leukemia, so the T cells may come from the graft donor.

The chain carries TRBV25-1 and TRBJ2-1; 11 bases align to TRBD2. The ends lost 1 base at V and 7 bases at J; junction bases unmatched: 21. CDR1 and CDR2 from the germline V gene are MGHDK and SYGVNS. The CDR3 covers 21 residues. As DNA, the CDR3 is TGTGCCAGCAGTGAATTTTTTGCGGCTAGCGGGGGGCAAAGAACGGGTAATGAGCAGTTCTTC. Translation gives CASSEFFAASGGQRTGNEQFF.

This chain joins TRBV25-1 and TRBJ1-1, with TRBD1 matching 8 bases. Looked up from germline, CDR1 is MGHDK and CDR2 is SYGVNS. The CDR3 totals 11 residues. With V trimmed by 5 bases and J by 11 bases, 4 bases remained unmatched. Written as DNA, the CDR3 is TGTGCCAGCAGTTCCCACAGGGGGGCTTTCTTT. It encodes CASSSHRGAFF.

This chain's CDR3 is CATSIGGRNYGYTF. The CDR3 nucleotides read TGTGCCACCAGCATTGGGGGCAGAAACTATGGCTACACCTTC. The chain carries TRBV15 and TRBJ1-2, with a weak D call TRBD1 (6 bases). CDR3 length: 14 residues. V was clipped by 4 bases and J by 2 bases, with 11 bases between them. Per the germline V gene, CDR1 is LNHNV and CDR2 is YYDKDF (reference sequence).

The genes are TRBV24-1 and TRBJ1-5; 12 bases are a match to TRBD1. The ends lost 2 bases at V and 5 bases at J; junction bases unmatched: 9. The CDR3 runs to 18 residues. Germline V lookup: CDR1 KGHDR, CDR2 SFDVKD. As DNA, the CDR3 is TGTGCCACCAGTGATTCCAAGGGACAGGGGGCTCGGTATCAGCCCCAGCATTTT. This translates into CATSDSKGQGARYQPQHF.

There are many counts of this clonotype. The V gene is TRBV12-3 or TRBV12-4, the J gene TRBJ2-2; TRBD2 matches 9 bases. Germline trimming cut 3 bases from V and 5 bases from J; bases unmatched to any gene: 1. This CDR3 has 14 residues. The CDR3 loop is CASSFLAGTGELFF. The CDR3 DNA is TGTGCCAGCAGTTTTCTAGCGGGGACCGGGGAGCTGTTTTTT.